One and the same sample provided the 22 T cell receptor beta chains below, sequenced in a study of Ad26.COV2.S vaccination and SARS-CoV-2 variants. Clones were read by immunoSEQ multiplex PCR, and TCRdb kept only the in-frame ones, dropping some. The sample lists approximately 400,000 clones, roughly four fifths occurring once. The treatment: some 20 received Ad26.COV2.S at low or high dose, single or two shots; 5 received placebo; per-sample allocation not given. At day 63 after the first vaccine or placebo injection, samples were drawn. Here the sequenced sample was peripheral blood, taken in a trial of Ad26.COV2.S vaccine versus placebo. All receptors come from a person between 18 and 65 years old who received the Ad26.COV2.S COVID-19 vaccine or a placebo.

This clone was observed a single time. The chain combines TRBV12-5 with TRBJ2-3; D is uncertain. Looked up from germline, CDR1 is LGHNT and CDR2 is FRNRAP. This CDR3 spans 14 amino acids. Trimming stripped 3 bases from V and 0 bases from J, with 7 bases between. The CDR3 reads CASGLTSSTDTQYF. Written as DNA, the CDR3 is TGTGCTAGTGGTTTAACCTCTAGCACAGATACGCAGTATTTT.

The chain employs TRBV19 and TRBJ1-1, with a weak D call TRBD1 (6 bases). Trimming pared 6 bases from V and 4 bases from J, leaving 12 bases between. This CDR3 is built from 13 residues. Germline assignment: CDR1 LNHDA and CDR2 SQIVND (reference sequence). CDR3 sequence: CASSRTVITEAFF. The CDR3 bases are TGTGCCAGTAGCAGGACAGTGATCACTGAAGCTTTCTTT.

This chain joins TRBV27 and TRBJ2-3; 8 bases line up with TRBD1. Germline CDR1 MNHEY, CDR2 SMNVEV (reference sequence). There are 14 residues in the CDR3. V shed 5 bases, J shed 3 bases, and the junction held 4 bases outside the gene matches. The CDR3 DNA is TGTGCCAGCAGTCCTCGGACAGGGACAGATACGCAGTATTTT. Its protein is CASSPRTGTDTQYF.

This clone turned up a few times. The rearrangement links TRBV7-9 to TRBJ2-7; 7 bases map to TRBD2. Germline CDR1 reads SEHNR; CDR2 reads FQNEAQ (reference sequence). CDR3 length: 14 residues. V lost 8 bases to trimming and J lost 3 bases; unmatched junction nucleotides: 10. CDR3 sequence: CASEAQGGSYEQYF. The CDR3 nucleotides read TGTGCCAGCGAGGCCCAGGGCGGGAGCTACGAGCAGTACTTC.

This chain joins TRBV5-6 and TRBJ2-3; D ambiguous. Germline V gives CDR1 SGHDT, CDR2 YYEEEE. V was pared by 0 bases and J by 7 bases, with 12 bases between. This CDR3 is 14 amino acids long. The CDR3 loop is CASSLGQIPHTQYF. The CDR3 region has the DNA TGTGCCAGCAGCTTGGGTCAGATCCCCCATACGCAGTATTTT.

This clone has just a few counts. This chain connects TRBV2 to TRBJ1-5; no firm D call. The germline CDR1 and CDR2 sequences are SNHLY and FYNNEI. V was cut by 6 bases and J by 5 bases, with 14 bases left in between. CDR3 length: 14 residues. CDR3 bases: TGTGCCAGCAGCGACGGACCGGCTCATCAGCCCCAGCATTTT. It translates to CASSDGPAHQPQHF.

In DNA, the CDR3 is TGTGCCAGCAGCTTAGAAGTTGGGGCAGGAGAGACCCAGTACTTC. This sequence encodes CASSLEVGAGETQYF. The V call is TRBV7-9, the J call TRBJ2-5, with D maybe TRBD1 (5 bases). CDR3 length equals 15 residues. Trimming pared 1 base from V and 4 bases from J, leaving 13 bases between. Germline V gives CDR1 SEHNR, CDR2 FQNEAQ (reference sequence).

This chain joins TRBV4-1 and TRBJ1-5; 8 bases match TRBD1. The CDR3 extends over 17 amino acids. CDR1 MGHRA and CDR2 YSYEKL come from the germline V gene. Trimming removed 0 bases from V and 1 base from J; junction bases left unmatched: 5. The CDR3 here is CASSQDVRGLSNQPQHF. The DNA of the CDR3 is TGCGCCAGCAGCCAAGACGTCAGGGGGCTGAGCAATCAGCCCCAGCATTTT.

At least ten counts were recorded for this clone. The chain recombines TRBV14 with TRBJ2-3; perhaps TRBD2 as D (6 bases). The CDR3 sequence is 15 residues long. The germline V and J ends were trimmed by 6 bases and 2 bases, with 15 bases remaining between them. Germline lookup yields CDR1 SGHDN and CDR2 FVKESK. CDR3 amino acids: CASRDGDFYTDTQYF. CDR3 DNA: TGTGCCAGCAGGGACGGGGACTTCTACACAGATACGCAGTATTTT.

On this clone: The junction does not match germline at one end; this may be a read error. The rearrangement uses TRBV5-1 and TRBJ2-7, with TRBD2 matching over 9 bases. The CDR3 totals 15 residues. Germline-derived CDR1 and CDR2 are SGHRS and YFSETQ. CDR3 nucleotides: TGCGCCAGGAGCTTTTCCGGGACTAGCTCGTACGAGCAGTACTTC. It is translated as CARSFSGTSSYEQYF.

The V call is TRBV28, the J call TRBJ1-2; weak D call: TRBD1 (6 bases). Between the trimmed V and J ends, which lost 5 bases and 8 bases, there was a span of 15 bases. The CDR3 sequence is 13 residues long. The germline V gene has CDR1 MDHEN and CDR2 SYDVKM. CDR3 sequence: CASSMWRGQGYTF. The CDR3 coding sequence is TGTGCCAGCAGTATGTGGCGGGGGCAGGGCTACACCTTC.

The gene calls are TRBV5-1 and TRBJ1-2; D not resolved. This CDR3 has 15 residues. V lost 0 bases to trimming and J lost 1 base, with 10 bases between them. Germline CDR1 and CDR2: SGHRS and YFSETQ. Here the CDR3 DNA reads TGCGCCAGCAGCTTGGAGGGTGACAATAACTATGGCTACACCTTC. This codes for CASSLEGDNNYGYTF. Full variable domain (missing parts from reference TRBV5-1 and TRBJ1-2): KAGVTQTPRYLIKTRGQQVTLSCSPISGHRSVSWYQQTPGQGLQFLFEYFSETQRNKGNFPGRFSGRQFSNSRSEMNVSTLELGDSALYLCASSLEGDNNYGYTFGSGTRLTVV.

This clone came up a few times. The chain combines TRBV10-3 with TRBJ2-7, with TRBD2 matching 9 bases. Germline V lookup: CDR1 ENHRY, CDR2 SYGVKD. Losses at the gene ends were 6 bases for V and 5 bases for J; bases not matched to a gene: 8. The CDR3 has 14 amino acids. CDR3 residues: CAIRPGTSSDEQYF. The CDR3 nucleotides read TGTGCCATCAGACCCGGGACTAGCAGCGACGAGCAGTACTTC.

The V call is TRBV19, the J call TRBJ1-6; D perhaps matches TRBD1 (6 bases). Germline-derived CDR1 and CDR2 are LNHDA and SQIVND (reference sequence). This CDR3 is 15 amino acids long. V lost 9 bases and J 2 bases, leaving 14 bases between the germline ends. CDR3 protein: CASTRGGAYNSPLHF. CDR3 coding DNA: TGTGCCAGCACTAGGGGGGGGGCCTATAATTCACCCCTCCACTTT. Complete variable domain (other parts from reference TRBV19 and TRBJ1-6): DGGITQSPKYLFRKEGQNVTLSCEQNLNHDAMYWYRQDPGQGLRLIYYSQIVNDFQKGDIAEGYSVSREKKESFPLTVTSAQKNPTAFYLCASTRGGAYNSPLHFGNGTRLTVT.

A single count supports this clone. This chain uses TRBV4-2 with TRBJ1-2, with D unclear. This CDR3 comprises 16 residues. V lost 3 bases, J lost 0 bases, and 14 bases lay in between. The germline CDR1 and CDR2 sequences are LGHNA and YNFKEQ. Here the CDR3 DNA reads TGTGCCAGCAGCCATGGAGATCAAGGAACTAACTATGGCTACACCTTC. Translating gives CASSHGDQGTNYGYTF.

This chain links TRBV18 with TRBJ2-5, with D possibly matching TRBD2 (5 bases). Trimming removed 2 bases from V and 4 bases from J, with 8 bases in between. The CDR3 extends over 13 amino acids. In germline, CDR1 is KGHSH, CDR2 LQKENI. CDR3 loop: CASSPTSLETQYF. The CDR3, as DNA: TGTGCCAGCTCACCAACTAGTTTAGAGACCCAGTACTTC.

The rearrangement joins TRBV4-3 to TRBJ1-1, with D unclear. The CDR3 covers 15 residues. V was cut by 0 bases and J by 3 bases, with 11 bases left in between. Germline values: CDR1 LGHNA, CDR2 YSLEER. The CDR3 here is CASSQDPDGDTEAFF. The CDR3 DNA sequence: TGCGCCAGCAGCCAAGATCCGGACGGCGACACTGAAGCTTTCTTT.

This sequence joins TRBV5-5 and TRBJ2-7; 7 bases are shared with TRBD1. There are 16 residues in the CDR3. V dropped 2 bases and J dropped 0; count of bases not matched to a gene: 8. Germline values: CDR1 SGHKS, CDR2 YYEKEE (reference sequence). The CDR3 loop is CASSLAGTVFSYEQYF. The CDR3 DNA is TGTGCCAGCAGCTTAGCTGGGACAGTGTTCTCCTACGAGCAGTACTTC.

This clone was seen once. The J gene is TRBJ1-1, the V gene TRBV18; D not resolved. The CDR3 is made up of 14 amino acids. Trimming cost V 3 bases and J 7 bases, with 15 bases left between them. In germline, CDR1 is KGHSH, CDR2 LQKENI. DNA for the CDR3: TGTGCCAGCTCACCGTTCCTTCGTAGGGTTGAAGCTTTCTTT. It is translated as CASSPFLRRVEAFF.

This rearrangement joins TRBV11-2 to TRBJ1-1; unclear D gene. The CDR3 has 14 residues. Trimming removed 4 bases at V and 5 bases at J, with 14 bases between. The germline gives CDR1 SGHAT, CDR2 FQNNGV. CDR3 nucleotide sequence: TGTGCCAGCAGCTCCGTGAGGACGGGTACTGAAGCTTTCTTT. Protein sequence: CASSSVRTGTEAFF.

The chain recombines TRBV6-2 or TRBV6-3 with TRBJ2-7; 8 bases are shared with TRBD2. Germline trimming cut 5 bases from V and 6 bases from J; bases unmatched to any gene: 9. CDR1 MNHEY and CDR2 SVGEGT come from the germline V gene. This CDR3 comprises 14 residues. CDR3 sequence: CASSPLGRGGEQYF. The CDR3 region has the DNA TGTGCCAGCAGTCCCCTGGGACGGGGGGGCGAGCAGTACTTC.

The V call is TRBV27, the J call TRBJ2-2; D ambiguous. V lost 7 bases, J lost 4 bases, and 7 bases lay in between. The germline V gene has CDR1 MNHEY and CDR2 SMNVEV (reference sequence). The CDR3 is 12 amino acids. As DNA, the CDR3 is TGTGCCAGCATAGGGTCCACCGGGGAGCTGTTTTTT. This gives the protein CASIGSTGELFF.